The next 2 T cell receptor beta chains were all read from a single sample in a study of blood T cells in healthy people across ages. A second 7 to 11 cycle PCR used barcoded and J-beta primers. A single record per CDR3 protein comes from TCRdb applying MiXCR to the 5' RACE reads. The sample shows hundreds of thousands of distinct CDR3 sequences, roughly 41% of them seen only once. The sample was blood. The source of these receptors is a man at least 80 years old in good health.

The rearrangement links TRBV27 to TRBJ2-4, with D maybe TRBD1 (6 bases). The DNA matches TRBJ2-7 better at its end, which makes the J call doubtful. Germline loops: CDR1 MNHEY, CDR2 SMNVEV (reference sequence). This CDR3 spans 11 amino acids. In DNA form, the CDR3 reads TGTGCCAGCAGCTGGGGGCACGAGCAGTACTTC. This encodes CASSWGHEQYF.

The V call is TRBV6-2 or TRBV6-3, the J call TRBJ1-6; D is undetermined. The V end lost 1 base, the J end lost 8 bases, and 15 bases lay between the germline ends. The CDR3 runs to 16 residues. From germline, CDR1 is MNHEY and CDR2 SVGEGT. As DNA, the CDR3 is TGTGCCAGCAGTTACTGGCGGTCGGTGGTTGATTCACCCCTCCACTTT. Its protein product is CASSYWRSVVDSPLHF.